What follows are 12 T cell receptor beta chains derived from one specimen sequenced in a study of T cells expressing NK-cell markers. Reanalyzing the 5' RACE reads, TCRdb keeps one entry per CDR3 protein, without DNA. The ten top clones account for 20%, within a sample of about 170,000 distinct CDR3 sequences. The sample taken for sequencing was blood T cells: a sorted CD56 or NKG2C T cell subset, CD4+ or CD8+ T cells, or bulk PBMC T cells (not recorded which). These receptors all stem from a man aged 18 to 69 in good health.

The CDR3 is CASTQGGGSYEQYF. J is TRBJ2-7 and V is TRBV11-2; TCRdb gives TRBD2 as the D gene, but with no DNA this cannot be confirmed. The CDR3 length is 14 residues. CDR1 is SGHAT, CDR2 FQNNGV, per germline.

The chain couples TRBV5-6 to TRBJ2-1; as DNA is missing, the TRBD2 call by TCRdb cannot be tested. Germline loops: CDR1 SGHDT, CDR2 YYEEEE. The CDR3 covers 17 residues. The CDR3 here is CASSLALAGGIYNEQFF.

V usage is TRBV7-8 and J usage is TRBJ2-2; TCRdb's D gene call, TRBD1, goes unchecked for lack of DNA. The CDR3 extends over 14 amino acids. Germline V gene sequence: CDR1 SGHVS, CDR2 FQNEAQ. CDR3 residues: CASSMQGREGELFF.

CDR3 sequence: CASSPKLADQETQYF. V gene TRBV7-6 combines with J gene TRBJ2-5; TCRdb returns TRBD2, unconfirmable since there is no DNA. Germline values: CDR1 SGHVS, CDR2 FNYEAQ. There are 15 residues in the CDR3.

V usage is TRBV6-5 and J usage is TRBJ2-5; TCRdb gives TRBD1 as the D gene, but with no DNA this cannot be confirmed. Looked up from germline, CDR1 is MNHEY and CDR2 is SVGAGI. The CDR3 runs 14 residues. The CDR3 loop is CASSYRAGAETQYF.

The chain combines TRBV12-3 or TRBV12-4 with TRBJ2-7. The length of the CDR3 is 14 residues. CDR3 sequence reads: CASGLAGGSYEQYF.

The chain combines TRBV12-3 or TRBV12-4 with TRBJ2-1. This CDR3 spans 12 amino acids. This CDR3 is CATKPVGNEQFF.

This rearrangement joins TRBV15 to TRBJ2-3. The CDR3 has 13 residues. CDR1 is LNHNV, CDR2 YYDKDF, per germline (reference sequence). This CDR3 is CATSTSTTDTQYF.

The CDR3 loop reads CASSLGGGLEDTQYF. This chain uses TRBV7-3 with TRBJ2-3; TCRdb designates TRBD1, a call that cannot be tested without DNA. This CDR3 comprises 15 residues. CDR1 is SGHTA, CDR2 FQGTGA, per germline. The variable domain in full, completed from reference TRBV7-3 and TRBJ2-3, reads GAGVSQTPSNKVTEKGKYVELRCDPISGHTALYWYRQSLGQGPEFLIYFQGTGAADDSGLPNDRFFAVRPEGSVSTLKIQRTERGDSAVYLCASSLGGGLEDTQYFGPGTRLTVL.

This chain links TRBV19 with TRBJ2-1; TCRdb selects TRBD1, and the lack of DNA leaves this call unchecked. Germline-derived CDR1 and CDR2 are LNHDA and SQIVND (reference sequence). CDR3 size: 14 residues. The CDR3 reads CASSITGNYNEQFF.

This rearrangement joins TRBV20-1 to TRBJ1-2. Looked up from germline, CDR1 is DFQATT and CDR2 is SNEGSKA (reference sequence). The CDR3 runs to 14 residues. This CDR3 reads CSARDQGSTYGYTF.

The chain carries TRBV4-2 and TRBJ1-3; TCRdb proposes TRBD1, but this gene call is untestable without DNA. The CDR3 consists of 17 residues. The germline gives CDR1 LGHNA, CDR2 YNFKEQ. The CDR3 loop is CASSQDETGNYGNTIYF.